The 6 T cell receptor beta chains presented below share a single source sample, sequenced in a study of T cells in tuberculosis. Here immunoSEQ multiplex PCR was the method, and the copy in TCRdb shows in-frame clones only, minus some. The sample carries more than 30,000 clones, roughly 94% recorded once. This sample's time point: new active TB diagnosis, blood taken before or within 7 days of starting treatment. The specimen comprised PBMCs, sampled at tuberculosis diagnosis. Receptor source: an adult with tuberculosis.

The chain has TRBV7-2 and TRBJ2-5; D possibly corresponds to TRBD2 (5 bases). This CDR3 spans 16 amino acids. Between the trimmed V and J ends, which lost 6 bases and 3 bases, there was a span of 20 bases. Germline assignment: CDR1 SGHTA and CDR2 FQGNSA. The DNA for the CDR3 is TGTGCCAGCAGTTTCGGACCGGGAACGTTAAAAGAGACCCAGTACTTC. As protein: CASSFGPGTLKETQYF.

The chain links TRBV28 to TRBJ2-3; TRBD2 aligns across 7 bases. The junction had 5 bases not matched to a gene; V was cut back by 1 base and J by 4 bases. There are 15 residues in the CDR3. The V gene's germline CDR1 is MDHEN and CDR2 SYDVKM. The CDR3 DNA is TGTGCCAGCAGTTTATCCAGCGGGGTCGCAGATACGCAGTATTTT. This codes for CASSLSSGVADTQYF.

The V gene is TRBV7-8, the J gene TRBJ2-3; D gene unclear. Germline-derived CDR1 and CDR2 are SGHVS and FQNEAQ. CDR3 length: 16 amino acids. V gave up 2 bases and J gave up 3 bases, with 15 bases separating them. The chain's CDR3 is CASSLRVVLVTDTQYF. The CDR3 DNA is TGTGCCAGCAGCTTAAGAGTCGTCCTAGTGACAGATACGCAGTATTTT.

This chain uses TRBV10-3 with TRBJ2-2, with D possibly TRBD1 on 7 matching bases. Trimming cost V 4 bases and J 0 bases, with 12 bases left between them. Germline V gene data show CDR1 as ENHRY and CDR2 as SYGVKD. This CDR3 is built from 16 residues. The CDR3 region is CAISAGDSANTGELFF. Here the CDR3 DNA reads TGTGCCATCAGTGCGGGGGACAGCGCGAACACCGGGGAGCTGTTTTTT.

The CDR3 DNA follows: TGCGCCAGCAGCTTGGATCAGGCAGACTATGGCTACACCTTC. Its protein product is CASSLDQADYGYTF. The chain employs TRBV5-1 and TRBJ1-2; D gene unclear. Trimming shortened V by 0 bases and J by 3 bases, and 9 bases separated the two germline ends. Per germline, CDR1 SGHRS and CDR2 YFSETQ. The CDR3 length is 14 residues.

J is TRBJ2-1 and V is TRBV28; 7 nucleotides align to TRBD1. CDR1 is MDHEN, CDR2 SYDVKM, per germline. The CDR3 extends over 15 amino acids. Trimming at V came to 6 bases and at J to 6 bases, leaving 11 bases not matched to a gene. The CDR3 bases are TGTGCCAGCAGGCCTCGGGACAGAAGAAGCAATGAGCAGTTCTTC. Translation gives CASRPRDRRSNEQFF.